These 14 T cell receptor beta chains share one sample of origin, sequenced in a study of T cell changes during pregnancy in multiple sclerosis. Measured with immunoSEQ multiplex PCR; TCRdb has only the in-frame clones, and not every one. The repertoire holds some 99,000 clones, with under 95% as singletons. The input for sequencing was peripheral blood, taken after pregnancy. The receptors come from a female donor with multiple sclerosis, enrolled in a pregnancy study.

This chain joins TRBV20-1 and TRBJ2-3, with D unresolved. Looked up from germline, CDR1 is DFQATT and CDR2 is SNEGSKA (reference sequence). V was shortened by 3 bases and J by 6 bases, with 4 bases between the two germline ends. The CDR3 has 10 amino acids. The CDR3 bases are TGCAGTGCTAGGAGGGATACGCAGTATTTT. Translated, it gives CSARRDTQYF.

V is TRBV5-1 and J is TRBJ1-2; TRBD1 matches 8 bases. CDR1 SGHRS and CDR2 YFSETQ come from the germline V gene. The CDR3 extends over 18 amino acids. After removal of 0 bases from V and 2 bases from J, the junction contained 12 bases not matched to a gene. The CDR3 sequence is CASSLVGQGAQLNYGYTF. The DNA for the CDR3 is TGCGCCAGCAGCTTGGTAGGCCAGGGGGCACAACTAAACTATGGCTACACCTTC. The whole variable domain, filled in from reference TRBV5-1 and TRBJ1-2, reads KAGVTQTPRYLIKTRGQQVTLSCSPISGHRSVSWYQQTPGQGLQFLFEYFSETQRNKGNFPGRFSGRQFSNSRSEMNVSTLELGDSALYLCASSLVGQGAQLNYGYTFGSGTRLTVV.

CDR3 protein: CASSLRSGAEAFF. In nucleotides, the CDR3 is TGTGCCAGCAGCCTGAGATCAGGCGCTGAAGCTTTCTTT. The V call is TRBV11-2, the J call TRBJ1-1; D is ambiguous. The germline gives CDR1 SGHAT, CDR2 FQNNGV. This CDR3 spans 13 amino acids. Trimming cost V 5 bases and J 6 bases, with 13 bases left between them.

This clone was detected once. V and J are TRBV5-6 and TRBJ2-5; the D gene is possibly TRBD2 (6 bases). V dropped 2 bases and J dropped 5 bases, with 13 bases sitting between them. The CDR3 is made up of 14 amino acids. Germline-derived CDR1 and CDR2 are SGHDT and YYEEEE. CDR3 region: CASSLTRGRETQYF. In nucleotides, the CDR3 is TGTGCCAGCAGCTTAACTCGGGGGAGGGAGACCCAGTACTTC.

This sequence joins TRBV4-1 and TRBJ2-1, with 11 bases identical to TRBD2. Germline V gene lookup returns CDR1 MGHRA and CDR2 YSYEKL. The trim removed 2 bases at V and 4 bases at J, leaving 4 bases unmatched. This CDR3 is 16 amino acids long. The CDR3 reads CASSQPGLAVYNEQFF. CDR3 nucleotide sequence: TGCGCCAGCAGCCAACCGGGACTAGCGGTTTACAATGAGCAGTTCTTC.

The CDR3 sequence is CASSEWVGGEFGAFF. The CDR3 region has the DNA TGTGCCAGCAGTGAATGGGTAGGGGGCGAGTTCGGGGCTTTCTTT. The rearrangement links TRBV2 to TRBJ1-1; 7 bases are a match to TRBD1. The CDR3 sequence is 15 residues long. Trimming took 2 bases from V and 11 from J; bases not matched to a gene: 14. Germline V lookup: CDR1 SNHLY, CDR2 FYNNEI. Combining the CDR3 with reference TRBV2 and TRBJ1-1 gives the whole variable domain EPEVTQTPSHQVTQMGQEVILRCVPISNHLYFYWYRQILGQKVEFLVSFYNNEISEKSEIFDDQFSVERPDGSNFTLKIRSTKLEDSAMYFCASSEWVGGEFGAFFGQGTRLTVV.

In DNA, the CDR3 is TGTGCCAGCAGCCAAACGGACAGGGGGCTAGCGACTAATGAAAAACTGTTTTTT. Translating it yields CASSQTDRGLATNEKLFF. The chain carries TRBV27 and TRBJ1-4, with 11 bases that match TRBD1. Germline V gene data show CDR1 as MNHEY and CDR2 as SMNVEV (reference sequence). This CDR3 has 18 residues. Trimming at V came to 6 bases and at J to 2 bases, leaving 11 bases not matched to a gene.

This clone appeared a single time. This sequence joins TRBV5-6 and TRBJ2-7; 9 bases fit TRBD1. CDR1 and CDR2 from the germline V gene are SGHDT and YYEEEE. With V trimmed by 7 bases and J by 3 bases, 11 bases remained unmatched. CDR3 length equals 15 residues. CDR3 sequence: CASGSPGQGRYEQYF. CDR3 DNA: TGTGCCAGCGGCTCTCCGGGACAGGGCCGCTACGAGCAGTACTTC.

V usage is TRBV7-9 and J usage is TRBJ2-2; D is possibly TRBD1 (6 bases). The V end lost 4 bases, the J end lost 6 bases, and 9 bases lay between the germline ends. CDR1 and CDR2 from the germline V gene are SEHNR and FQNEAQ (reference sequence). The CDR3 spans 13 residues. CDR3 in DNA: TGTGCCAGCAGCTCAGGGGCTCCCGGGGAGCTGTTTTTT. Amino acid sequence: CASSSGAPGELFF.

This clone came up once. The genes are TRBV28 and TRBJ1-1; D might be TRBD1 (5 bases). V gave up 7 bases and J gave up 3 bases, with 15 bases separating them. Per the germline V gene, CDR1 is MDHEN and CDR2 is SYDVKM. The CDR3 covers 14 residues. The CDR3 sequence: CASIQNNRHTEAFF. The CDR3 coding sequence is TGTGCCAGCATCCAGAATAACAGGCACACTGAAGCTTTCTTT.

This clone was recorded once. The chain combines TRBV5-4 with TRBJ2-3; 7 bases align to TRBD2. Germline loops: CDR1 SGHNT, CDR2 YYREEE (reference sequence). This CDR3 has 15 amino acids. V gave up 3 bases and J gave up 2 bases; unmatched junction bases: 6. The chain's CDR3 is CASSYGLGATDTQYF. CDR3 nucleotide sequence: TGTGCCAGCAGCTACGGACTAGGGGCCACAGATACGCAGTATTTT. Together with reference TRBV5-4 and TRBJ2-3, the CDR3 gives the full variable domain: ETGVTQSPTHLIKTRGQQVTLRCSSQSGHNTVSWYQQALGQGPQFIFQYYREEENGRGNFPPRFSGLQFPNYSSELNVNALELDDSALYLCASSYGLGATDTQYFGPGTRLTVL.

The V gene is TRBV10-3, the J gene TRBJ2-7; 12 bases are shared with TRBD1. V was clipped by 8 bases and J by 6 bases; unmatched bases: 2. The CDR3 sequence is 12 residues long. Looked up from germline, CDR1 is ENHRY and CDR2 is SYGVKD. The CDR3 nucleotides are TGTGCCATCGGGACAGGGGGCCGCGAGCAGTACTTC. Amino acids: CAIGTGGREQYF.

The chain uses TRBV27 and TRBJ2-7; 8 bases match TRBD1. The germline V gene has CDR1 MNHEY and CDR2 SMNVEV (reference sequence). This CDR3 region has 15 residues. Trimming cost V 2 bases and J 0 bases; bases outside gene matches: 3. The CDR3 DNA follows: TGTGCCAGCAGTTTAGCAGGGGGCGACTCCTACGAGCAGTACTTC. This gives the protein CASSLAGGDSYEQYF.

J is TRBJ2-7 and V is TRBV6-1; D ambiguous. This CDR3 has 12 amino acids. Germline lookup yields CDR1 MNHNS and CDR2 SASEGT. The V and J ends lost 6 bases and 2 bases respectively, with 8 bases between them. Written as DNA, the CDR3 is TGTGCCAGCAGCAGGATTGCCTACGAGCAGTACTTC. This sequence encodes CASSRIAYEQYF.